This TCR beta chain derives from a study of blood T cell repertoires in COVID-19 (dated by TCRdb to 2018 to 2021). Regarding the research as a whole: The collaborator samples originated in the United States, Italy and Spain and spanned the acute and convalescent phases of COVID-19. Where HLA class I and class II types were available, the types were taken from metadata supplied by the sample provider, not from assay-based typing. Nearly every sample came with metadata listing a de-identified subject ID, COVID-19 status, age in years and sex. The dataset comprised deeply sampled blood TCRbeta repertoires from subjects exposed to, actively infected with, or recovered from COVID-19. The repertoires were released in a freely available public database intended as a resource for research on the immune response to SARS-CoV-2. The samples were drawn from the first 160 participants of the ongoing ImmuneRACE study and from about 1,200 subjects provided by 6 global collaborators. The prospective study material was composed of cDNA or gDNA derived from T cells, B-cell-depleted T cells, or PBMCs. Results the study describes overall, beyond this receptor: How much clinical and demographic metadata was included differed by source and by participant, and the metadata was provided uncurated.

TCRbeta CDR3 regions were amplified from genomic DNA by means of the immunoSEQ Assay, a bias-controlled multiplex PCR. Per the original workflow: The number of nucleated cells in each sample was estimated by amplification of reference gene primers within the assay. Sequence reads were collapsed and filtered to measure the absolute abundance of every unique TCRbeta CDR3 rearrangement. For each sample, productive Simpson clonality was calculated as the square root of Simpson's diversity index over productive rearrangements. TCRdb took this table from immuneACCESS and kept in-frame rearrangements with V and J called. Such tables lack part of the clones; where checked against another copy, unresolved V genes explain under half of the gap, and the rest is unexplained. Clone size and the V and J calls come from that table; the DNA yielded D and trimming. This sample holds fewer than 350,000 clones; approximately 86% were observed only once. The top ten constitute around 4.2% of the sample.

On this clone: What this receptor recognizes is not known. One base away there is no much larger clone; base qualities are not given.

V is cut by 4 bases and J by 10 bases, and the space between the germline ends is 16 bases. The CDR3 measures 13 amino acids from cysteine to phenylalanine. Only the CDR3 part of the read is kept: 39 bases, read in frame from the first base. CDR1 is given as LGHDT and CDR2 as YNNKEL, both from the germline V gene (reference sequence). Participants in the prospective study were enrolled through a virtual design, were aged about 18 to 100 years, and lived in roughly 24 United States geographic areas. In the prospective study, participants were assigned to cohorts based on the clinical history participants reported in a screening survey and a study questionnaire. Mobile phlebotomists in the prospective study collected whole blood, serum and a nasopharyngeal or oropharyngeal swab from every participant. Over an approximately two-month period, participants in the prospective study had the option of providing additional blood draws and questionnaires. Blood samples from the prospective study were shipped frozen or at room temperature prior to DNA extraction.

Sequencing was performed on PBMCs or T cells enriched from blood (not recorded which). The clonotype was recovered from a woman in her thirties or forties with acute COVID-19. The rearrangement combines TRBV3-1 (or the pseudogene TRBV3-2) with TRBJ1-1; the D segment could be TRBD1, given 6 matching bases. The CDR3 corresponds to CASSPGQIQIAFF. The DNA is as follows: TGTGCCAGCAGCCCTGGACAGATTCAAATAGCTTTCTTT.